The 20 T cell receptor beta chains presented below share a single source sample, sequenced in a study of blood T cells in healthy people across ages. Sample-barcoded 5' priming and a J-beta primer mix drove a second PCR of about 6 to 12 cycles. TCRdb reanalysed the 5' RACE reads using MiXCR and keeps one entry per CDR3 protein. The table lists about 1.1 million distinct CDR3 sequences, around two fifths of them singletons. The sequenced sample consisted of blood. These TCRs come from a man younger than 30 in good health.

This chain links TRBV12-3 or TRBV12-4 with TRBJ2-7; 9 bases line up with TRBD1. The V segment lost 5 bases and the J segment 4 bases; nucleotides outside the gene matches: 9. The CDR3 is 15 amino acids. In nucleotides, the CDR3 is TGTGCCAGCAGTCCTACTGGACAGGGGCCATACGAGCAGTACTTC. Its protein is CASSPTGQGPYEQYF.

This chain links TRBV6-2 or TRBV6-3 with TRBJ2-5; no clear D gene. Between the trimmed V and J ends, which lost 6 bases and 5 bases, there was a span of 13 bases. This CDR3 has 13 residues. Looked up from germline, CDR1 is MNHEY and CDR2 is SVGEGT. The CDR3 reads CASRNYIGETQYF. CDR3 DNA sequence: TGTGCCAGCAGGAATTACATCGGGGAGACCCAGTACTTC.

This clonotype was found a few times. V usage is TRBV5-5 and J usage is TRBJ1-1; D is ambiguous. This CDR3 has 14 amino acids. Trimming took 4 bases from V and 5 from J, leaving 15 bases between them. The germline gives CDR1 SGHKS, CDR2 YYEKEE (reference sequence). Here the CDR3 reads CASSPEEPGTEAFF. In DNA form, the CDR3 reads TGTGCCAGCAGCCCCGAGGAACCTGGGACTGAAGCTTTCTTT.

This clonotype has more than one count but fewer than ten. V and J are TRBV5-5 and TRBJ1-1; D ambiguous. This CDR3 contains 14 residues. Trimming left V 1 base short and J 1 base short, with 8 bases between. CDR1 is SGHKS and CDR2 is YYEKEE in the germline V gene (reference sequence). The chain's CDR3 is CASSLSLENTEAFF. In DNA, the CDR3 is TGTGCCAGCAGCTTGAGTCTGGAGAACACTGAAGCTTTCTTT. The full variable domain, with the rest looked up from reference TRBV5-5 and TRBJ1-1, is DAGVTQSPTHLIKTRGQQVTLRCSPISGHKSVSWYQQVLGQGPQFIFQYYEKEERGRGNFPDRFSARQFPNYSSELNVNALLLGDSALYLCASSLSLENTEAFFGQGTRLTVV.

The J gene is TRBJ1-1, the V gene TRBV29-1, with D maybe TRBD1 (5 bases). The V gene's germline CDR1 is SQVTM and CDR2 ANQGSEA. This CDR3 has 19 amino acids. V lost 6 bases and J 0 bases, leaving 29 bases between the germline ends. CDR3 sequence (DNA): TGCAGCGTCCCCTGGGAAGGGCGGGGGTGGTTAAGGTTGAACACTGAAGCTTTCTTT. It is translated as CSVPWEGRGWLRLNTEAFF.

The chain joins TRBV5-1 to TRBJ2-3, with a possible D match to TRBD2 (6 bases). Trimming pared 6 bases from V and 0 bases from J, leaving 23 bases between. The V gene's germline CDR1 is SGHRS and CDR2 YFSETQ. The CDR3 extends over 18 amino acids. The CDR3 DNA follows: TGCGCCAGCAACCGGGACTCCATCGACGCAGGAAGCACAGATACGCAGTATTTT. Protein sequence: CASNRDSIDAGSTDTQYF.

CDR3 in amino acids: CASSNRGSADTQYF. Here the CDR3 DNA reads TGTGCCAGCAGCAACAGGGGAAGCGCAGATACGCAGTATTTT. J is TRBJ2-3 and V is TRBV12-3 or TRBV12-4, with 7 bases lining up with TRBD1. CDR3 length: 14 amino acids. V dropped 6 bases and J dropped 4; count of bases not matched to a gene: 7.

The J gene is TRBJ1-3, the V gene TRBV5-1, with a tentative D call TRBD1 (5 bases). This CDR3 is 15 amino acids long. The germline gives CDR1 SGHRS, CDR2 YFSETQ. Trimming removed 4 bases from V and 1 base from J, with 12 bases in between. The CDR3 DNA follows: TGCGCCAGCAGCCCGGATGCAGGGTCTGGAAACACCATATATTTT. This encodes CASSPDAGSGNTIYF.

This clonotype was picked up a small number of times. This chain links TRBV25-1 with TRBJ2-3; D is possibly TRBD2 (6 bases). The CDR3 extends over 15 amino acids. Germline V CDR1 and CDR2: MGHDK, SYGVNS. V gave up 8 bases and J gave up 1 base, with 16 bases separating them. The CDR3 is CASRRGIAGTDTQYF. DNA of the CDR3: TGTGCCAGCCGTAGAGGGATAGCGGGCACAGATACGCAGTATTTT.

This clonotype showed up just a few times. The J gene is TRBJ1-2, the V gene TRBV6-5, with D possibly being TRBD1 (6 bases). CDR3 length: 16 amino acids. The germline CDR1 and CDR2 sequences are MNHEY and SVGAGI. The germline V and J ends were trimmed by 5 bases and 3 bases, with 19 bases remaining between them. Here the CDR3 reads CASSPIQGRGDYGYTF. Here the CDR3 DNA reads TGTGCCAGCAGTCCAATACAGGGTAGGGGGGACTATGGCTACACCTTC.

This chain joins TRBV18 and TRBJ2-1; 7 nucleotides match TRBD2. Germline CDR1 and CDR2: KGHSH and LQKENI. V gave up 2 bases and J gave up 6 bases; unmatched junction bases: 13. The CDR3 covers 17 residues. The DNA of the CDR3 is TGTGCCAGCTCACCATACTCTAGCGGTCTGTCAAGCAATGAGCAGTTCTTC. Protein sequence: CASSPYSSGLSSNEQFF.

This sequence joins TRBV11-2 and TRBJ2-1, with a weak D call TRBD1 (6 bases). The ends were cut back, 4 bases at V and 8 bases at J, with 18 bases in the middle. The CDR3 has 15 amino acids. Germline V CDR1 and CDR2: SGHAT, FQNNGV. The CDR3 spells CASSSFRGRGYEQFF. The CDR3 DNA is TGTGCCAGCAGCTCCTTCCGGGGCAGGGGCTATGAGCAGTTCTTC.

The chain uses TRBV28 and TRBJ2-2, with D possibly matching TRBD2 (5 bases). CDR3 length: 16 amino acids. Looked up from germline, CDR1 is MDHEN and CDR2 is SYDVKM. The V end was cut by 3 bases, the J end by 2 bases, with 13 bases between. CDR3 residues: CASSFSLALNTGELFF. Written as DNA, the CDR3 is TGTGCCAGCAGTTTCAGCCTAGCCCTAAACACCGGGGAGCTGTTTTTT. Filled out from reference TRBV28 and TRBJ2-2, the complete variable domain reads DVKVTQSSRYLVKRTGEKVFLECVQDMDHENMFWYRQDPGLGLRLIYFSYDVKMKEKGDIPEGYSVSREKKERFSLILESASTNQTSMYLCASSFSLALNTGELFFGEGSRLTVL.

This clonotype showed up many times. The junction departs from germline at one end; a sequencing error may be responsible. The chain joins TRBV4-1 to TRBJ2-3; tentatively, D is TRBD2 (5 bases). CDR3 size: 12 residues. From germline, CDR1 is MGHRA and CDR2 YSYEKL. CDR3 sequence (DNA): TGTGCCAGCAGCCGGGGATCAGATACGCAGTATTTT. This gives the protein CASSRGSDTQYF.

The chain combines TRBV5-1 with TRBJ2-3; D remains unclear. This CDR3 spans 15 amino acids. Germline values: CDR1 SGHRS, CDR2 YFSETQ. V was cut by 4 bases and J by 0 bases, with 12 bases left in between. The CDR3 bases are TGCGCCAGCAGCCCACTGACGGAGAGCACAGATACGCAGTATTTT. It specifies CASSPLTESTDTQYF. Looking up the rest from reference TRBV5-1 and TRBJ2-3 gives the full variable domain: KAGVTQTPRYLIKTRGQQVTLSCSPISGHRSVSWYQQTPGQGLQFLFEYFSETQRNKGNFPGRFSGRQFSNSRSEMNVSTLELGDSALYLCASSPLTESTDTQYFGPGTRLTVL.

The genes are TRBV2 and TRBJ2-2; D is ambiguous. The V gene lost 0 bases and the J gene lost 6 bases, with 8 bases spanning the gap. Germline CDR1 is SNHLY and CDR2 is FYNNEI. The CDR3 totals 14 residues. This CDR3 reads CASSEARSPGELFF. The DNA for the CDR3 is TGTGCCAGCAGTGAAGCACGCTCCCCCGGGGAGCTGTTTTTT.

The V and J genes are TRBV10-3 and TRBJ1-3; unclear D gene. This CDR3 region has 14 residues. V was shortened by 3 bases and J by 5 bases, with 11 bases between the two germline ends. Germline CDR1 and CDR2: ENHRY and SYGVKD. CDR3 sequence reads: CAISDPGLRNTIYF. The CDR3 region has the DNA TGTGCCATCAGTGACCCGGGTCTAAGAAACACCATATATTTT.

With respect to this clonotype: At one boundary the junction diverges from the germline segment, which might be a read error. J is TRBJ2-1 and V is TRBV14; TRBD2 matches at 16 bases. The CDR3 is made up of 18 amino acids. Germline-derived CDR1 and CDR2 are SGHDN and FVKESK. CDR3 amino acids: CASSSGTSGGAPYNERFF. As DNA, the CDR3 is TGTGCCAGCAGCTCCGGGACTAGCGGGGGGGCACCCTACAATGAGCGGTTCTTC.

V gene TRBV27 combines with J gene TRBJ1-2; tentatively, D is TRBD1 (5 bases). Germline-derived CDR1 and CDR2 are MNHEY and SMNVEV (reference sequence). The CDR3 sequence is 13 residues long. V was trimmed by 3 bases and J by 8 bases, leaving 13 bases between them. The CDR3 loop reads CASSFRDGAGYTF. DNA for the CDR3: TGTGCCAGCAGTTTCCGGGACGGGGCAGGCTACACCTTC.

The CDR3 DNA is TGTGCCAGCAGTCCAGGGACAGGGGAGGGGTTCTTC. Its protein product is CASSPGTGEGFF. The chain is built from TRBV28 and TRBJ2-1; 10 positions match TRBD1. There are 12 residues in the CDR3. The V gene end was trimmed by 5 bases and the J gene end by 15 bases; junction bases not matched to a gene: 7. Germline V CDR1 and CDR2: MDHEN, SYDVKM.